A single sample is the source of the 12 T cell receptor beta chains below, sequenced in a study of identical twins. Each CDR3 protein gets one entry after TCRdb re-called the 5' RACE reads with MiXCR. This table has 1,800,000 or so distinct CDR3 sequences, less than 35% appearing once. Sequenced: cord blood. The receptors were sampled from a newborn girl in good health.

In this sample, this clonotype turned up a few times. The rearrangement links TRBV29-1 to TRBJ1-2; the match to TRBD1 covers 7 bases. The V segment lost 7 bases and the J segment 4 bases; nucleotides outside the gene matches: 12. The CDR3 loop spans 14 amino acids. Looked up from germline, CDR1 is SQVTM and CDR2 is ANQGSEA. In DNA, the CDR3 is TGCAGCGCCAAAATCGGGACAGTCCCCTATGGCTACACCTTC. This gives the protein CSAKIGTVPYGYTF.

Concerning this clonotype: An end of the junction does not agree with germline; a read error may underlie this. V usage is TRBV18 and J usage is TRBJ2-1, with D hard to call. The CDR3 is 15 amino acids. CDR1 is KGHSH, CDR2 LQKENI, per germline. CDR3 loop: CAGSPIGSSYNEQFF. For the CDR3, the DNA is TGTGCCGGCTCACCAATTGGAAGCTCCTACAATGAGCAGTTCTTC.

This clonotype occurred a few times. The chain carries TRBV3-1 and TRBJ2-1, with TRBD2 matching over 12 bases. Germline CDR1 is LGHDT and CDR2 is YNNKEL (reference sequence). V was pared by 1 base and J by 4 bases, with 11 bases of the junction left unmatched. The CDR3 has 19 residues. The CDR3 here is CASSQVARSTSGGYNEQFF. DNA for the CDR3: TGTGCCAGCAGCCAAGTGGCCCGGTCGACTAGCGGGGGATACAATGAGCAGTTCTTC.

This clonotype has a count of ten or more. The rearrangement uses TRBV29-1 and TRBJ2-7; D unresolved. The germline V gene has CDR1 SQVTM and CDR2 ANQGSEA. The CDR3 extends over 11 amino acids. V lost 4 bases to trimming and J lost 3 bases, with 7 bases between them. For the CDR3, the DNA is TGCAGCGTTGCGATAAACTACGAGCAGTACTTC. Translation: CSVAINYEQYF.

The chain couples TRBV4-2 to TRBJ1-2; the D gene is possibly TRBD1 (5 bases). From germline, CDR1 is LGHNA and CDR2 YNFKEQ. The CDR3 covers 14 residues. V lost 0 bases, J lost 8 bases, and 13 bases lay in between. CDR3 sequence reads: CASSQDGVRGGYTF. In DNA, the CDR3 is TGTGCCAGCAGCCAAGATGGGGTCCGGGGGGGCTACACCTTC.

A word on this clonotype: With a much larger clone just one base away, this may be a read error. The rearrangement links TRBV29-1 to TRBJ2-7; 8 bases are a match to TRBD1. The CDR3 has 15 residues. V dropped 4 bases and J dropped 7; count of bases not matched to a gene: 15. Germline-derived CDR1 and CDR2 are SQVTM and ANQGSEA. The CDR3 protein is CSVVSPGGGFDEQYF. CDR3 coding DNA: TGCAGCGTTGTATCCCCAGGGGGCGGGTTCGATGAGCAGTACTTC.

The chain has TRBV7-8 and TRBJ2-1; possibly TRBD2 for D (6 bases). V was trimmed by 5 bases and J by 9 bases, leaving 20 bases between them. The V gene's germline CDR1 is SGHVS and CDR2 FQNEAQ. The CDR3 runs to 15 residues. The CDR3 sequence is CASSPSRAGYCEQFF. CDR3 DNA sequence: TGTGCCAGCAGCCCCAGCAGGGCGGGGTATTGTGAGCAGTTCTTC.

This clonotype has just a few counts. This chain uses TRBV10-3 with TRBJ2-3; 12 bases map to TRBD2. V lost 3 bases to trimming and J lost 10 bases; unmatched junction nucleotides: 8. Germline loops: CDR1 ENHRY, CDR2 SYGVKD. The length of the CDR3 is 15 residues. The CDR3 here is CAISESSGGASSQYF. The CDR3 bases are TGTGCCATCAGTGAATCTAGCGGGGGGGCCTCTTCGCAGTATTTT.

This clonotype was picked up a small number of times. This chain joins TRBV4-1 and TRBJ2-3; D is uncertain. V gave up 0 bases and J gave up 0 bases, with 7 bases separating them. There are 15 residues in the CDR3. Looked up from germline, CDR1 is MGHRA and CDR2 is YSYEKL. The CDR3 here is CASSQDQPSTDTQYF. DNA of the CDR3: TGCGCCAGCAGCCAAGATCAGCCGAGCACAGATACGCAGTATTTT.

The chain uses TRBV19 and TRBJ2-2; perhaps TRBD1 as D (6 bases). The germline CDR1 and CDR2 sequences are LNHDA and SQIVND (reference sequence). Trimming removed 4 bases from V and 5 bases from J, with 8 bases in between. The CDR3 covers 13 residues. Here the CDR3 reads CASSTTGTGELFF. Written as DNA, the CDR3 is TGTGCCAGTAGTACCACAGGGACCGGGGAGCTGTTTTTT. The whole variable domain, filled in from reference TRBV19 and TRBJ2-2, reads DGGITQSPKYLFRKEGQNVTLSCEQNLNHDAMYWYRQDPGQGLRLIYYSQIVNDFQKGDIAEGYSVSREKKESFPLTVTSAQKNPTAFYLCASSTTGTGELFFGEGSRLTVL.

Many counts were recorded for this clonotype. This rearrangement joins TRBV5-1 to TRBJ1-2; D gene ambiguous. V was shortened by 3 bases and J by 7 bases, with 13 bases between the two germline ends. The germline gives CDR1 SGHRS, CDR2 YFSETQ. The CDR3 totals 13 residues. The CDR3 loop is CASSSGDRAGYTF. CDR3 nucleotide sequence: TGCGCCAGCAGCTCCGGGGATCGGGCTGGCTACACCTTC.

The V call is TRBV28, the J call TRBJ1-2; 12 positions match TRBD1. The CDR3 sequence is 15 residues long. Germline loops: CDR1 MDHEN, CDR2 SYDVKM. With 6 bases clipped from V and 1 base from J, the junction kept 3 bases outside the gene matches. CDR3: CASRGQGAFNYGYTF. CDR3 in DNA: TGTGCCAGCAGGGGACAGGGGGCCTTTAACTATGGCTACACCTTC.